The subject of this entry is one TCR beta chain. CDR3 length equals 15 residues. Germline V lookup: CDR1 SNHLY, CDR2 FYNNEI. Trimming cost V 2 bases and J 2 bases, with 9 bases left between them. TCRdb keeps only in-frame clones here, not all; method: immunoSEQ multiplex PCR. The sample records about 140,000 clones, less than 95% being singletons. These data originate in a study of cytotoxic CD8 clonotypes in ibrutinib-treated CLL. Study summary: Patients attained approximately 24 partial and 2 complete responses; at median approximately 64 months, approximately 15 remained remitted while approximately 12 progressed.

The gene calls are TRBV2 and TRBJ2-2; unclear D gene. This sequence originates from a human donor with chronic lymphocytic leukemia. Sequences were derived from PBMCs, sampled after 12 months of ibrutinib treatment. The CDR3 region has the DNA TGTGCCAGCAGTGAATGGGTCGTCAACACCGGGGAGCTGTTTTTT. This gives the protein CASSEWVVNTGELFF.